The next 20 T cell receptor beta chains were all read from a single sample in a study of blood T cell repertoires in COVID-19. The table came from immunoSEQ multiplex PCR; TCRdb's copy has only in-frame clones and leaves some out. Here the sample spans 200,000 to 300,000 clones, around 90% being singletons. The source material was peripheral blood. The receptors derive from a man between 60 and 75 years old who had recovered from COVID-19.

The rearrangement uses TRBV5-4 and TRBJ2-1, with 7 bases that match TRBD2. J was trimmed by 2 bases and V by 6 bases; bases with no gene match: 11. The CDR3 length is 16 residues. Germline V gene lookup returns CDR1 SGHNT and CDR2 YYREEE (reference sequence). CDR3 in DNA: TGTGCCAGCACCTCTGGAGGGGCGGGGGCCTACAATGAGCAGTTCTTC. Its protein product is CASTSGGAGAYNEQFF.

The J gene is TRBJ1-6, the V gene TRBV5-1; no clear D gene. V lost 0 bases, J lost 8 bases, and 12 bases lay in between. This CDR3 contains 15 residues. Germline CDR1 is SGHRS and CDR2 is YFSETQ. This CDR3 is CASSLVGTNDSPLHF. CDR3 bases: TGCGCCAGCAGCTTGGTCGGCACTAATGATTCACCCCTCCACTTT. The whole variable domain, filled in from reference TRBV5-1 and TRBJ1-6, reads KAGVTQTPRYLIKTRGQQVTLSCSPISGHRSVSWYQQTPGQGLQFLFEYFSETQRNKGNFPGRFSGRQFSNSRSEMNVSTLELGDSALYLCASSLVGTNDSPLHFGNGTRLTVT.

The chain couples TRBV4-2 to TRBJ2-1; 9 nucleotides line up with TRBD1. Germline assignment: CDR1 LGHNA and CDR2 YNFKEQ. The V gene end was trimmed by 0 bases and the J gene end by 6 bases; junction bases not matched to a gene: 12. The CDR3 is 18 amino acids. The chain's CDR3 is CASSQDSIQGAPRNEQFF. In nucleotides, the CDR3 is TGTGCCAGCAGCCAAGACTCTATACAGGGGGCACCCCGCAATGAGCAGTTCTTC.

This clone was observed a few times. The V and J genes are TRBV5-1 and TRBJ2-3; D gene uncertain. In germline, CDR1 is SGHRS, CDR2 YFSETQ. Between the trimmed V and J ends, which lost 10 bases and 0 bases, there was a span of 15 bases. The CDR3 is 14 amino acids. CDR3 nucleotide sequence: TGCGCCGGCCGACTGCATCCTAGCACAGATACGCAGTATTTT. Protein sequence: CAGRLHPSTDTQYF.

V is TRBV5-4 and J is TRBJ2-2, with D perhaps TRBD2 (5 bases). The CDR3 extends over 14 amino acids. Per the germline V gene, CDR1 is SGHNT and CDR2 is YYREEE (reference sequence). The V gene lost 4 bases and the J gene lost 4 bases, with 11 bases spanning the gap. The CDR3 sequence: CASSTYRGTGELFF. The CDR3 region has the DNA TGTGCCAGCAGCACATACCGGGGCACCGGGGAGCTGTTTTTT.

Notes on this clone: The identical CDR3 is also encoded by other nucleotide sequences in the sample. The chain recombines TRBV6-2 or TRBV6-3 with TRBJ2-7; 11 nucleotides agree with TRBD1. The junction had 3 bases not matched to a gene; V was cut back by 2 bases and J by 3 bases. The CDR3 consists of 15 residues. Germline V CDR1 and CDR2: MNHEY, SVGEGT. CDR3: CASSYEGTGGYEQYF. CDR3 coding DNA: TGTGCCAGCAGTTACGAGGGGACAGGGGGCTACGAGCAGTACTTC.

V is TRBV7-6 and J is TRBJ1-2; weak D call: TRBD1 (6 bases). Germline V CDR1 and CDR2: SGHVS, FNYEAQ. V lost 3 bases and J lost 1, with 21 bases in between. CDR3 size: 18 residues. The DNA for the CDR3 is TGTGCCAGCAGCTTTTCATCTGGACAGACGGTTATTAACTATGGCTACACCTTC. Translating it yields CASSFSSGQTVINYGYTF.

The chain carries TRBV19 and TRBJ2-5; D is unclear. The V gene's germline CDR1 is LNHDA and CDR2 SQIVND (reference sequence). The CDR3 is 13 amino acids. V was shortened by 1 base and J by 3 bases, with 6 bases between the two germline ends. The CDR3 here is CASSIAAEETQYF. CDR3 bases: TGTGCCAGTAGTATAGCGGCGGAAGAGACCCAGTACTTC.

This chain links TRBV4-2 with TRBJ2-7; TRBD2 matches at 8 bases. V shed 1 base, J shed 4 bases, and the junction held 6 bases outside the gene matches. CDR3 length: 15 amino acids. From germline, CDR1 is LGHNA and CDR2 YNFKEQ. CDR3 loop: CASSQARGGSYEQYF. DNA for the CDR3: TGTGCCAGCAGCCAAGCACGGGGGGGCAGTTACGAGCAGTACTTC.

This chain links TRBV12-3 or TRBV12-4 with TRBJ1-1; unclear D gene. CDR3 length: 13 amino acids. V lost 1 base to trimming and J lost 1 base, with 4 bases between them. Here the CDR3 reads CASSLVRNTEAFF. The CDR3 DNA reads TGTGCCAGCAGTTTAGTCAGGAACACTGAAGCTTTCTTT.

The chain recombines TRBV14 with TRBJ1-2; D is uncertain. The CDR3 extends over 13 amino acids. Trimming cost V 0 bases and J 4 bases, with 6 bases left between them. Germline V CDR1 and CDR2: SGHDN, FVKESK. In nucleotides, the CDR3 is TGTGCCAGCAGCCAAGACGTTAGCTATGGCTACACCTTC. Protein product: CASSQDVSYGYTF. Full variable domain (rest looked up from reference TRBV14 and TRBJ1-2): EAGVTQFPSHSVIEKGQTVTLRCDPISGHDNLYWYRRVMGKEIKFLLHFVKESKQDESGMPNNRFLAERTGGTYSTLKVQPAELEDSGVYFCASSQDVSYGYTFGSGTRLTVV.

The V and J genes are TRBV6-5 and TRBJ1-2; D not resolved. Deletions cut 10 bases from V and 3 bases from J, with 9 bases between. CDR1 and CDR2 (germline): MNHEY, SVGAGI. The CDR3 totals 11 residues. CDR3 region: CATQRYYGYTF. The CDR3 DNA reads TGTGCCACCCAGCGGTACTATGGCTACACCTTC.

This chain links TRBV12-3 or TRBV12-4 with TRBJ2-3; a possible D gene is TRBD2 (5 bases). Trimming removed 7 bases at V and 10 bases at J, with 15 bases between. The CDR3 is made up of 12 amino acids. CDR3 sequence (DNA): TGTGCCAGCACTTCCCTAGCTCGGGCGCAGTATTTT. This codes for CASTSLARAQYF.

The gene calls are TRBV5-1 and TRBJ2-3, with 9 bases aligning to TRBD2. CDR3 length equals 19 residues. Trimming cost V 0 bases and J 0 bases; bases outside gene matches: 11. The V gene's germline CDR1 is SGHRS and CDR2 YFSETQ. The CDR3 bases are TGCGCCAGCAGCTTGGAGATAAGCGGGGGGCCCCTTAGCACAGATACGCAGTATTTT. It codes for CASSLEISGGPLSTDTQYF.

The CDR3 is CASSLATPLSPETQYF. For the CDR3, the DNA is TGTGCCAGCAGCTTAGCCACCCCACTCTCCCCAGAGACCCAGTACTTC. This chain connects TRBV7-2 to TRBJ2-5; D remains ambiguous. Germline V gene data show CDR1 as SGHTA and CDR2 as FQGNSA. CDR3 length: 16 residues. The V end lost 0 bases, the J end lost 4 bases, and 15 bases lay between the germline ends.

The V and J genes are TRBV21-1 and TRBJ2-7; TRBD1, as called in the table, went unchecked against the DNA. TRBV21-1 is tagged as a pseudogene. The CDR3 length is 16 residues. CDR3 sequence (DNA): TGTGCCAGCAGTCAGATGGGCCTATCCAGCTCCTACGAGCAGTACTTC. Its protein product is CASSQMGLSSSYEQYF.

Here the CDR3 reads CASSKGQGSRGTEAFF. As DNA, the CDR3 is TGTGCCAGTAGTAAAGGACAGGGGAGTAGAGGGACTGAAGCTTTCTTT. The chain carries TRBV19 and TRBJ1-1, with TRBD1 matching 9 bases. The CDR3 is 16 amino acids. Germline-derived CDR1 and CDR2 are LNHDA and SQIVND (reference sequence). V lost 4 bases to trimming and J lost 5 bases; unmatched junction nucleotides: 11. Full variable domain (missing parts from reference TRBV19 and TRBJ1-1): DGGITQSPKYLFRKEGQNVTLSCEQNLNHDAMYWYRQDPGQGLRLIYYSQIVNDFQKGDIAEGYSVSREKKESFPLTVTSAQKNPTAFYLCASSKGQGSRGTEAFFGQGTRLTVV.

The chain employs TRBV7-2 and TRBJ2-7; tentative D call: TRBD2 (5 bases). CDR3 length: 11 residues. Germline V CDR1 and CDR2: SGHTA, FQGNSA. V lost 4 bases to trimming and J lost 9 bases, with 10 bases between them. CDR3 region: CASSSDFGQYF. In DNA, the CDR3 is TGTGCCAGCAGCTCGGACTTCGGGCAGTACTTC.

The gene calls are TRBV12-3 or TRBV12-4 and TRBJ1-1, with a weak D call TRBD1 (5 bases). Trimming removed 7 bases at V and 5 bases at J, with 11 bases between. CDR3 length equals 12 residues. The CDR3 region has the DNA TGTGCCAGCACCATACGGGGGACTGAAGCTTTCTTT. The encoded protein is CASTIRGTEAFF.

The table lists this clone with a count of one. The rearrangement joins TRBV5-1 to TRBJ2-5, with 11 bases fitting TRBD2. V lost 4 bases to trimming and J lost 1 base; unmatched junction nucleotides: 3. The CDR3 has 15 residues. Germline V CDR1 and CDR2: SGHRS, YFSETQ. CDR3 loop: CASSVSGGGQETQYF. The DNA of the CDR3 is TGCGCCAGCAGCGTTAGCGGGGGGGGCCAAGAGACCCAGTACTTC.